This T cell receptor beta chain emerged from a study of T cell repertoires in cytomegalovirus infection. Study-wide background: Carrying CMV and the relevant HLA type showed in public TCR beta signatures.

The length of the CDR3 is 14 residues. Germline CDR1 reads KGHSH; CDR2 reads LQKENI. V was cut by 5 bases and J by 0 bases, with 10 bases left in between. Study-wide findings and caveats: HLA-C-restricted, CMV-specific TCR beta clonotypes were dominant ex vivo. Accumulated public TCR beta family frequency recognized individuals carrying CMV together with the relevant HLA.

This clonotype was observed a handful of times. No antigen is known for it. TCRdb reprocessed the reads via MiXCR and lists one record per CDR3 protein. Here the sample spans some 440,000 distinct CDR3 sequences, under 40% being singletons. The TCR sequence derives from a human donor in good health (CMV status not recorded). Some clones in this sample may be carry-over from other donors' samples. The sequenced sample was PBMCs. This chain uses TRBV18 with TRBJ1-1; TRBD1 is a possible D gene (6 bases). CDR3 sequence: CASSGGTLNTEAFF. In DNA, the CDR3 is TGTGCCAGCTCAGGAGGGACACTGAACACTGAAGCTTTCTTT.